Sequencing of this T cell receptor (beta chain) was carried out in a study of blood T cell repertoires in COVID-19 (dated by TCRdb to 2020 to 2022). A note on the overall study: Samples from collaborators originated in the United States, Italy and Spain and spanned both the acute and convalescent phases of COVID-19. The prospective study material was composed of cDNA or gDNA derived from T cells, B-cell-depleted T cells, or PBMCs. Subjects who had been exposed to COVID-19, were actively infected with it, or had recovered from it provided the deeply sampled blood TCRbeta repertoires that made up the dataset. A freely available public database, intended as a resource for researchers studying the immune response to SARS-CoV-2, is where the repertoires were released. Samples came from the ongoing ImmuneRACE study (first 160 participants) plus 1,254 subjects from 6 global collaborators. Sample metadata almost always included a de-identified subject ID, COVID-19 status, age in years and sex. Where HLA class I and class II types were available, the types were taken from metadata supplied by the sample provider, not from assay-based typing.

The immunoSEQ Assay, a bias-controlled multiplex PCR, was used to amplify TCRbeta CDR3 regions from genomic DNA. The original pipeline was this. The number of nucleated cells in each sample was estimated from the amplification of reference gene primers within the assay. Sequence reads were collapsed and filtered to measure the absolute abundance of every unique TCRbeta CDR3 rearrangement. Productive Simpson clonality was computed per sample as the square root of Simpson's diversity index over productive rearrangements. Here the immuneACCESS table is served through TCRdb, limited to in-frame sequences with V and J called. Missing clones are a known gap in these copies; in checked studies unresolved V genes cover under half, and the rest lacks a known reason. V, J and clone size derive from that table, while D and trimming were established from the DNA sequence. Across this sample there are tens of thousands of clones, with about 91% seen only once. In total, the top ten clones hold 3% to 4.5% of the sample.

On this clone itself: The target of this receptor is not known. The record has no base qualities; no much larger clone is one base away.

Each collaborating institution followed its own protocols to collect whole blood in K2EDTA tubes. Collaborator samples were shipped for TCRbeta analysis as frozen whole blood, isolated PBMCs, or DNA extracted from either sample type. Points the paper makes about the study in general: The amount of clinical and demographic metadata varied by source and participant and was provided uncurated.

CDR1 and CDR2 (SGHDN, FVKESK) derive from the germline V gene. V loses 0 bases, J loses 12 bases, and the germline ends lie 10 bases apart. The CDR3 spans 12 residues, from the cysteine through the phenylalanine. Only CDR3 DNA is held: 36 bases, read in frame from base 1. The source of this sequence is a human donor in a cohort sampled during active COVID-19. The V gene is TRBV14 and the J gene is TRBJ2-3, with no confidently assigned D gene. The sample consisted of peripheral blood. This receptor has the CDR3 CASSQDLPPQYF. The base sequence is TGTGCCAGCAGCCAAGATCTCCCTCCTCAGTATTTT. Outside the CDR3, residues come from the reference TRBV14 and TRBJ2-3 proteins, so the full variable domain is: EAGVTQFPSHSVIEKGQTVTLRCDPISGHDNLYWYRRVMGKEIKFLLHFVKESKQDESGMPNNRFLAERTGGTYSTLKVQPAELEDSGVYFCASSQDLPPQYFGPGTRLTVL.